The 21 T cell receptor beta chains in this list originate from one sample, sequenced in a study of blood T cell repertoires in COVID-19. The assay was immunoSEQ multiplex PCR, and TCRdb's table has in-frame clones only and misses some. The sample contains about 170,000 clones, 80% to 85% of which appear only once. The specimen sequenced was peripheral blood. The origin of the receptors is a man in his 70s with active or convalescent COVID-19.

V and J are TRBV11-2 and TRBJ2-1; 7 positions agree with TRBD2. The J segment lost 0 bases and the V segment lost 5 bases, leaving 7 bases of the junction unmatched. The CDR3 consists of 16 residues. Germline CDR1 reads SGHAT; CDR2 reads FQNNGV. CDR3 DNA sequence: TGTGCCAGCAGCCGGAAAAGCGGGACCTCCTACAATGAGCAGTTCTTC. Residues: CASSRKSGTSYNEQFF.

The chain joins TRBV11-2 to TRBJ1-1; the D gene is possibly TRBD1 (6 bases). Germline CDR1 reads SGHAT; CDR2 reads FQNNGV. With 11 bases removed from V and 5 bases from J, the gap between germline ends came to 18 bases. This CDR3 is built from 13 residues. The CDR3 loop reads CAATGGLRTEAFF. The CDR3 DNA follows: TGTGCCGCGACCGGGGGGCTGAGGACTGAAGCTTTCTTT.

The chain carries TRBV18 and TRBJ2-1; 7 nucleotides line up with TRBD1. Trimming cost V 6 bases and J 7 bases; bases outside gene matches: 6. The CDR3 runs to 13 residues. Germline CDR1 is KGHSH and CDR2 is LQKENI. The CDR3 DNA follows: TGTGCCAGCTCCCACGAACAGGGGAATGAGCAGTTCTTC. The encoded protein is CASSHEQGNEQFF.

This chain uses TRBV7-3 with TRBJ2-2, with TRBD1 matching over 7 bases. V trimming: 2 bases; J trimming: 5 bases; junction bases outside the gene matches: 8. CDR1 is SGHTA and CDR2 is FQGTGA in the germline V gene. The CDR3 is 16 amino acids. CDR3 bases: TGTGCCAGCAGCTTAGGGGCAAGGGGGCGGACCGGGGAGCTGTTTTTT. Translation: CASSLGARGRTGELFF.

The chain carries TRBV15 and TRBJ2-1; the match to TRBD2 covers 11 bases. CDR1 and CDR2 (germline): LNHNV, YYDKDF (reference sequence). V lost 3 bases and J lost 8; bases outside the gene matches: 9. The CDR3 is made up of 16 amino acids. CDR3 bases: TGTGCCACCAGCAGTATCCTAGCGGGAGGTTTCTATGAGCAGTTCTTC. Residues: CATSSILAGGFYEQFF. Full variable domain (remainder filled in from reference TRBV15 and TRBJ2-1): DAMVIQNPRYQVTQFGKPVTLSCSQTLNHNVMYWYQQKSSQAPKLLFHYYDKDFNNEADTPDNFQSRRPNTSFCFLDIRSPGLGDTAMYLCATSSILAGGFYEQFFGPGTRLTVL.

The chain joins TRBV19 to TRBJ1-6; D unresolved. CDR3 length: 15 residues. Deletions cut 7 bases from V and 1 base from J, with 11 bases between. CDR1 LNHDA and CDR2 SQIVND come from the germline V gene (reference sequence). CDR3 loop: CASTPAGSYNSPLHF. The CDR3 region has the DNA TGTGCCAGTACCCCTGCGGGGTCCTATAATTCACCCCTCCACTTT.

The chain uses TRBV5-1 and TRBJ2-1; tentative D call: TRBD1 (5 bases). This CDR3 region has 14 residues. Germline CDR1 SGHRS, CDR2 YFSETQ. Between the trimmed V and J ends, which lost 3 bases and 5 bases, there was a span of 12 bases. Here the CDR3 reads CASSSQGGHNEQFF. CDR3 bases: TGCGCCAGCAGCTCGCAGGGCGGCCACAATGAGCAGTTCTTC.

The chain employs TRBV6-5 and TRBJ1-4, with TRBD1 matching 7 bases. The CDR3 has 16 amino acids. CDR1 and CDR2 from the germline V gene are MNHEY and SVGAGI. The ends lost 2 bases at V and 8 bases at J; junction bases unmatched: 11. CDR3 coding DNA: TGTGCCAGCAGTTACGGCCAGACAGGGTTCAGGGAAAAACTGTTTTTT. Translated: CASSYGQTGFREKLFF.

V is TRBV28 and J is TRBJ2-7, with D perhaps matching TRBD1 (5 bases). Trimming removed 6 bases from V and 3 bases from J, with 18 bases in between. The germline V gene has CDR1 MDHEN and CDR2 SYDVKM. The CDR3 contains 15 residues. The CDR3 loop reads CASSSPAGIGYEQYF. In nucleotides, the CDR3 is TGTGCCAGCAGCTCGCCAGCAGGGATCGGCTACGAGCAGTACTTC.

CDR3 amino acids: CASRVQGAAYNEQFF. The CDR3 DNA follows: TGTGCCAGCAGAGTACAGGGGGCGGCCTACAATGAGCAGTTCTTC. The gene calls are TRBV2 and TRBJ2-1; 9 bases match TRBD1. Per the germline V gene, CDR1 is SNHLY and CDR2 is FYNNEI. Trimming cost V 6 bases and J 2 bases; bases outside gene matches: 5. This CDR3 spans 15 amino acids.

This sequence joins TRBV5-4 and TRBJ1-1; 7 nucleotides match TRBD1. Germline V gene sequence: CDR1 SGHNT, CDR2 YYREEE (reference sequence). The V gene end was trimmed by 3 bases and the J gene end by 5 bases; junction bases not matched to a gene: 13. This CDR3 has 16 residues. DNA of the CDR3: TGTGCCAGCAGCTCGGACAGGTCCCTGGTGGGGACTGAAGCTTTCTTT. Protein: CASSSDRSLVGTEAFF. The full variable domain, completed using reference TRBV5-4 and TRBJ1-1, is ETGVTQSPTHLIKTRGQQVTLRCSSQSGHNTVSWYQQALGQGPQFIFQYYREEENGRGNFPPRFSGLQFPNYSSELNVNALELDDSALYLCASSSDRSLVGTEAFFGQGTRLTVV.

The chain uses TRBV9 and TRBJ2-6; the match to TRBD2 covers 8 bases. With 4 bases clipped from V and 4 bases from J, the junction kept 10 bases outside the gene matches. The CDR3 sequence is 17 residues long. Germline V gene sequence: CDR1 SGDLS, CDR2 YYNGEE. The CDR3 loop is CASSRNRGGAGANVLTF. The DNA of the CDR3 is TGTGCCAGCAGCCGCAACCGGGGGGGCGCAGGGGCCAACGTCCTGACTTTC.

The genes are TRBV5-1 and TRBJ2-7, with 10 bases aligning to TRBD1. Germline V gene lookup returns CDR1 SGHRS and CDR2 YFSETQ. Losses at the gene ends were 0 bases for V and 5 bases for J; bases not matched to a gene: 5. There are 15 residues in the CDR3. The DNA of the CDR3 is TGCGCCAGCAGCTTGGTAGGGACAGGGGACCACGAGCAGTACTTC. It codes for CASSLVGTGDHEQYF.

V and J are TRBV11-1 and TRBJ1-1; a weak D match, TRBD1 (6 bases). This CDR3 contains 15 residues. Trimming removed 5 bases at V and 1 base at J, with 14 bases between. Germline CDR1 and CDR2: SGHAT and FQDESV (reference sequence). DNA for the CDR3: TGTGCCAGCAGCGTCCACCGGGACAAGAACACTGAAGCTTTCTTT. Protein: CASSVHRDKNTEAFF.

This clone has only a few counts. The genes are TRBV6-5 and TRBJ1-5, with no clear D. Looked up from germline, CDR1 is MNHEY and CDR2 is SVGAGI. The CDR3 totals 15 residues. The V end lost 5 bases, the J end lost 1 base, and 12 bases lay between the germline ends. CDR3 sequence reads: CASSNSWWSNQPQHF. In nucleotides, the CDR3 is TGTGCCAGCAGTAACAGTTGGTGGAGCAATCAGCCCCAGCATTTT.

The chain employs TRBV7-2 and TRBJ2-5; 10 bases align to TRBD2. CDR3 length: 16 amino acids. The germline CDR1 and CDR2 sequences are SGHTA and FQGNSA. The ends lost 1 base at V and 2 bases at J; junction bases unmatched: 4. This CDR3 is CASSLGPAGGQETQYF. CDR3 DNA sequence: TGTGCCAGCAGCTTAGGTCCAGCGGGGGGGCAAGAGACCCAGTACTTC.

This clone is a singleton in its sample. V and J are TRBV29-1 and TRBJ2-3; a weak D match, TRBD1 (7 bases). The germline V and J ends were trimmed by 7 bases and 5 bases, with 22 bases remaining between them. The CDR3 loop spans 15 amino acids. Germline V CDR1 and CDR2: SQVTM, ANQGSEA. The DNA for the CDR3 is TGCAGCGCCCAAAAGGGGGCAGGGGGAGGAGATACGCAGTATTTT. This codes for CSAQKGAGGGDTQYF.

The V gene is TRBV7-2, the J gene TRBJ2-5; possibly TRBD2 for D (6 bases). The CDR3 is 14 amino acids. The V end lost 5 bases, the J end lost 5 bases, and 15 bases lay between the germline ends. Germline CDR1 and CDR2: SGHTA and FQGNSA. CDR3: CASSASGRGETQYF. The CDR3 region has the DNA TGTGCCAGCAGCGCGAGCGGCCGGGGGGAGACCCAGTACTTC.

The sample holds a few counts of this clone. The chain is built from TRBV7-9 and TRBJ1-2; D perhaps matches TRBD1 (6 bases). This CDR3 has 14 residues. CDR1 is SEHNR, CDR2 FQNEAQ, per germline (reference sequence). The ends were cut back, 5 bases at V and 0 bases at J, with 10 bases in the middle. CDR3 sequence: CASSRDTTNYGYTF. The CDR3 region has the DNA TGTGCCAGCAGCCGGGACACAACTAACTATGGCTACACCTTC.

The chain combines TRBV5-8 with TRBJ1-2; weak D call: TRBD1 (5 bases). This CDR3 has 14 residues. The V end lost 0 bases, the J end lost 6 bases, and 12 bases lay between the germline ends. CDR1 is SGHTS, CDR2 YDEGEE, per germline. The CDR3 sequence: CASSLEGVLDGYTF. CDR3 DNA: TGTGCCAGCAGCTTGGAAGGGGTACTCGATGGCTACACCTTC.

The chain employs TRBV5-1 and TRBJ2-7; TRBD1 is a possible D gene (6 bases). Germline loops: CDR1 SGHRS, CDR2 YFSETQ. Trimming stripped 4 bases from V and 4 bases from J, with 9 bases between. CDR3 length equals 12 residues. The CDR3 DNA reads TGCGCCAGCAGCAGGACAGAATACGAGCAGTACTTC. The encoded protein is CASSRTEYEQYF.